This TCR beta chain was captured in a study of blood T cells in healthy people across ages. With a J-beta primer mix and a sample-barcoded 5' primer, a second PCR ran about 7 to 12 cycles. Via MiXCR, TCRdb re-called the 5' RACE reads, giving one row per CDR3 protein. The sample carries roughly 1,500,000 distinct CDR3 sequences, roughly 30% recorded once. The germline V gene encodes CDR1 SNHLY and CDR2 FYNNEI. Trimming pared 1 base from V and 11 bases from J, leaving 20 bases between. The CDR3 is 15 residues long. The receptor comes from a woman younger than 45 in good health. The material sequenced was blood. This chain uses TRBV2 with TRBJ1-1; D possibly corresponds to TRBD1 (5 bases). The CDR3 coding sequence is TGTGCCAGCAGTGAAGTGGAGCAGGACAAAAGTGACGCTTTCTTT. It codes for CASSEVEQDKSDAFF.